Listed below are T cell receptor beta chains from one sample, sequenced in a study of cytomegalovirus exposure and HLA in healthy donors. Here immunoSEQ multiplex PCR was the method, and the copy in TCRdb shows in-frame clones only, minus some. The sample has more than 90,000 clones, roughly four fifths seen once; the top ten hold over 0.5%. Source material: PBMCs. The receptors shown here come from a man under 40 in good health and CMV-seronegative. The CDR3 runs from the conserved cysteine through the conserved F or W. D genes are given only for firm matches. Expanded clones are given a class, and other clones once, few, many or no size at all.

v_gene: TRBV6-5; d_gene: NA; j_gene: TRBJ2-3; abundance: few; CDR3aa: CASSRTVYTDTQYF; CDR3nt: TGTGCCAGCAGTAGGACAGTTTACACAGATACGCAGTATTTT
v_gene: TRBV9; d_gene: TRBD1; j_gene: TRBJ1-2; abundance: NA; CDR3aa: CASSAGGGQYYGYTF; CDR3nt: TGTGCCAGCAGCGCTGGAGGGGGACAGTACTATGGCTACACCTTC
v_gene: TRBV19; d_gene: TRBD1; j_gene: TRBJ1-2; abundance: once; CDR3aa: CASSIGQGAYGYTF; CDR3nt: TGTGCCAGTAGTATAGGACAGGGGGCCTATGGCTACACCTTC
v_gene: TRBV5-1; d_gene: TRBD1; j_gene: TRBJ1-6; abundance: NA; CDR3aa: CASSPSGTGSSPLHF; CDR3nt: TGCGCCAGCAGCCCTTCTGGGACAGGGTCCTCACCCCTCCACTTT
v_gene: TRBV18; d_gene: NA; j_gene: TRBJ2-2; abundance: NA; CDR3aa: CASSPPMGVGAGELFF; CDR3nt: TGTGCCAGCTCACCCCCCATGGGAGTTGGCGCCGGGGAGCTGTTTTTT
v_gene: TRBV7-9; d_gene: TRBD1; j_gene: TRBJ2-7; abundance: once; CDR3aa: CASRAGQGAYEQYF; CDR3nt: TGTGCCAGCAGAGCAGGACAGGGGGCCTACGAGCAGTACTTC
v_gene: TRBV7-9; d_gene: NA; j_gene: TRBJ1-6; abundance: once; CDR3aa: CASSRHERNSPLHF; CDR3nt: TGTGCCAGCAGCCGTCACGAACGGAATTCACCCCTCCACTTT
v_gene: TRBV19; d_gene: TRBD2; j_gene: TRBJ2-7; abundance: NA; CDR3aa: CASKTRGGPYEQYF; CDR3nt: TGTGCCAGTAAGACACGGGGGGGCCCCTACGAGCAGTACTTC
v_gene: TRBV7-9; d_gene: TRBD2; j_gene: TRBJ2-2; abundance: NA; CDR3aa: CASSPFFSGKNTGELFF; CDR3nt: TGTGCCAGCAGCCCGTTTTTTAGCGGGAAGAACACCGGGGAGCTGTTTTTT
v_gene: TRBV2; d_gene: NA; j_gene: TRBJ1-4; abundance: NA; CDR3aa: CASNEDGGKLFF; CDR3nt: TGTGCCAGCAATGAGGACGGGGGGAAACTGTTTTTT
v_gene: TRBV6-5; d_gene: TRBD1; j_gene: TRBJ1-2; abundance: few; CDR3aa: CASSNRGRYGYTF; CDR3nt: TGTGCCAGCAGCAACAGGGGGAGATATGGCTACACCTTC
v_gene: TRBV6-5; d_gene: NA; j_gene: TRBJ2-1; abundance: NA; CDR3aa: CATEPRGVHEQFF; CDR3nt: TGTGCCACCGAACCCAGGGGCGTCCATGAGCAGTTCTTC
v_gene: TRBV23-1; d_gene: TRBD1; j_gene: TRBJ1-1; abundance: NA; CDR3aa: CASTLMMDRAGDTEAFF; CDR3nt: TGCGCCAGCACCCTAATGATGGACAGGGCCGGTGACACTGAAGCTTTCTTT
v_gene: TRBV7-9; d_gene: NA; j_gene: TRBJ1-1; abundance: NA; CDR3aa: CASSRTTEAFF; CDR3nt: TGTGCCAGCAGCCGGACTACTGAAGCTTTCTTT
v_gene: TRBV7-6; d_gene: NA; j_gene: TRBJ1-2; abundance: NA; CDR3aa: CASSPTPGLNYGYTF; CDR3nt: TGTGCCAGCAGCCCCACCCCAGGACTTAACTATGGCTACACCTTC
v_gene: TRBV28; d_gene: TRBD1; j_gene: TRBJ2-1; abundance: once; CDR3aa: CASSLPGTGARDEQFF; CDR3nt: TGTGCCAGCAGTTTACCCGGGACAGGGGCTAGAGATGAGCAGTTCTTC
v_gene: TRBV7-2; d_gene: NA; j_gene: TRBJ1-4; abundance: NA; CDR3aa: CASSLAYGEKLFF; CDR3nt: TGTGCCAGCAGCTTAGCGTATGGCGAAAAACTGTTTTTT
v_gene: TRBV4-1; d_gene: NA; j_gene: TRBJ1-2; abundance: NA; CDR3aa: CASSQSGIGGFYGYTF; CDR3nt: TGCGCCAGCAGCCAAAGCGGTATTGGGGGGTTCTATGGCTACACCTTC
v_gene: TRBV4-3; d_gene: TRBD2; j_gene: TRBJ2-7; abundance: NA; CDR3aa: CASSPKSTSGVFEQYF; CDR3nt: TGCGCCAGCAGCCCCAAATCGACTAGCGGGGTGTTCGAGCAGTACTTC
v_gene: TRBV14; d_gene: NA; j_gene: TRBJ2-2; abundance: NA; CDR3aa: CASSQVGTRLTTGELFF; CDR3nt: TGTGCCAGCAGCCAAGTGGGGACAAGACTAACCACCGGGGAGCTGTTTTTT
v_gene: TRBV7-6; d_gene: NA; j_gene: TRBJ1-5; abundance: few; CDR3aa: CASSLGAGGNQPQHF; CDR3nt: TGTGCCAGCAGCTTAGGGGCGGGAGGCAATCAGCCCCAGCATTTT
v_gene: TRBV13; d_gene: TRBD1; j_gene: TRBJ1-1; abundance: few; CDR3aa: CASSLKVIQGENTEAFF; CDR3nt: TGTGCCAGCAGCTTAAAAGTAATACAGGGGGAAAACACTGAAGCTTTCTTT
v_gene: TRBV7-8; d_gene: NA; j_gene: TRBJ1-2; abundance: NA; CDR3aa: CASSWDRLEGGYTF; CDR3nt: TGTGCCAGCAGCTGGGACCGATTGGAGGGTGGCTACACCTTC
v_gene: TRBV9; d_gene: NA; j_gene: TRBJ2-3; abundance: few; CDR3aa: CASSVASGYGSTDTQYF; CDR3nt: TGTGCCAGCAGCGTGGCCTCAGGGTATGGGAGCACAGATACGCAGTATTTT
v_gene: TRBV5-1; d_gene: NA; j_gene: TRBJ1-1; abundance: NA; CDR3aa: CASSHLTGNTEAFF; CDR3nt: TGCGCCAGCAGCCATTTGACAGGGAACACTGAAGCTTTCTTT
v_gene: TRBV9; d_gene: NA; j_gene: TRBJ2-2; abundance: NA; CDR3aa: CASSVVPGGELFF; CDR3nt: TGTGCCAGCAGCGTAGTCCCAGGGGGGGAGCTGTTTTTT
v_gene: TRBV19; d_gene: NA; j_gene: TRBJ2-7; abundance: NA; CDR3aa: CASSIETRHSYEQYF; CDR3nt: TGTGCCAGTAGTATAGAGACAAGACACTCCTACGAGCAGTACTTC
v_gene: TRBV5-4; d_gene: NA; j_gene: TRBJ2-3; abundance: NA; CDR3aa: CASSTRGTQYF; CDR3nt: TGTGCCAGCAGTACCAGGGGTACGCAGTATTTT
v_gene: TRBV27; d_gene: TRBD1; j_gene: TRBJ2-5; abundance: NA; CDR3aa: CASSLGDSQETQYF; CDR3nt: TGTGCCAGCAGTTTAGGGGACAGCCAAGAGACCCAGTACTTC